The 2 T cell receptor beta chains below all came from one sample that was sequenced in a study of T cells in Graves' hyperthyroidism and ophthalmopathy. Researchers took RNA transcripts and amplified the TCR beta CDR3 regions from them. The study used the HTBI primer set for a first-round RT-PCR of the TCR CDR3. One entry per CDR3 protein, called by TCRdb with MiXCR from the multiplex PCR reads. The data show about 580,000 distinct CDR3 sequences, about 45% seen once. Source material: peripheral blood or thyroid tissue (not recorded which). Receptor source: a woman aged 18-30 years with Graves' hyperthyroidism.

The V call is TRBV14, the J call TRBJ1-3; 10 nucleotides match TRBD1. Trimming at V came to 3 bases and at J to 2 bases, leaving 16 bases not matched to a gene. Per the germline V gene, CDR1 is SGHDN and CDR2 is FVKESK. This CDR3 has 20 residues. CDR3 sequence reads: CASSHPYPGQGEITGNTIYF. In DNA, the CDR3 is TGTGCCAGCAGCCACCCCTATCCCGGACAGGGGGAGATCACTGGAAACACCATATATTTT.

The chain combines TRBV11-1 with TRBJ1-1; maybe TRBD1 (5 bases). Germline assignment: CDR1 SGHAT and CDR2 FQDESV (reference sequence). The ends were cut back, 4 bases at V and 7 bases at J, with 19 bases in the middle. This CDR3 contains 15 residues. CDR3: CASSYRRGPSVEAFF. DNA for the CDR3: TGTGCCAGCAGCTACCGAAGGGGACCATCAGTTGAAGCTTTCTTT.